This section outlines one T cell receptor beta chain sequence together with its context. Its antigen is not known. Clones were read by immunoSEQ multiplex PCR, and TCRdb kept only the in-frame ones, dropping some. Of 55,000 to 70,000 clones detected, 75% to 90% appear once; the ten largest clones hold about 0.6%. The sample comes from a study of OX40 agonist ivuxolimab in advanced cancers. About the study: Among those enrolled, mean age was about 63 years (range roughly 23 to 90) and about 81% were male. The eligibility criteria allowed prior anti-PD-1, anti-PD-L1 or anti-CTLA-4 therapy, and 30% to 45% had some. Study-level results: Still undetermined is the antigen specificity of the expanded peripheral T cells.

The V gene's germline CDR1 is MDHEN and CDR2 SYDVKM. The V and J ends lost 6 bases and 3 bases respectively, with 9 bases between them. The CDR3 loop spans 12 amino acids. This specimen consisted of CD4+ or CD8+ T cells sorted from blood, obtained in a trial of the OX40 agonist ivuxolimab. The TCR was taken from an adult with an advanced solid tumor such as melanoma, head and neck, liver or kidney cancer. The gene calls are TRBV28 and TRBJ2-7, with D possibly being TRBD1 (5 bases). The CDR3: CASRLQGYEQYF. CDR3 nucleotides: TGTGCCAGCAGGCTTCAGGGCTACGAGCAGTACTTC.